One sample yielded the 18 T cell receptor beta chains listed below, sequenced in a study of control samples from healthy donors and cancer patients. Profiled with immunoSEQ multiplex PCR; TCRdb holds only in-frame clones, not every one. The repertoire holds 200,000 or so clones, 91% seen once, with 1.5% to 2% in the top ten. Sequenced material: blood. Receptors were obtained from a man aged 30 to 45 in good health.

This clone was recorded only once. This chain joins TRBV2 and TRBJ1-3, with TRBD1 as a possible D gene (5 bases). Deletions cut 8 bases from V and 4 bases from J, with 21 bases between. The length of the CDR3 is 16 residues. CDR1 is SNHLY and CDR2 is FYNNEI in the germline V gene. CDR3 protein: CASGGAGSIGGNTIYF. The CDR3 nucleotides read TGTGCCAGCGGAGGGGCAGGGAGTATAGGAGGAAACACCATATATTTT.

The rearrangement joins TRBV6-5 to TRBJ1-1, with 7 bases identical to TRBD1. The CDR3 spans 14 residues. Trimming took 6 bases from V and 5 from J; bases not matched to a gene: 9. Germline V gene sequence: CDR1 MNHEY, CDR2 SVGAGI. The CDR3 region is CASSIRQGWTEAFF. The CDR3 DNA reads as TGTGCCAGCAGCATCAGACAGGGTTGGACTGAAGCTTTCTTT.

The chain employs TRBV24-1 and TRBJ2-3; D not resolved. CDR1 and CDR2 from the germline V gene are KGHDR and SFDVKD. There are 15 residues in the CDR3. Between the trimmed V and J ends, which lost 0 bases and 2 bases, there was a span of 8 bases. As DNA, the CDR3 is TGTGCCACCAGTGATTTGGGCAGGACCACAGATACGCAGTATTTT. The encoded protein is CATSDLGRTTDTQYF.

This chain uses TRBV24-1 with TRBJ2-3, with D possibly being TRBD2 (5 bases). CDR3 size: 16 residues. Germline V gene sequence: CDR1 KGHDR, CDR2 SFDVKD. With 4 bases removed from V and 5 bases from J, the gap between germline ends came to 18 bases. The CDR3 nucleotides are TGTGCCACCAGTGACGCACGCGGGCCTCTGGGAGATACGCAGTATTTT. Translating gives CATSDARGPLGDTQYF.

This chain uses TRBV6-5 with TRBJ2-5; 7 bases agree with TRBD1. The CDR3 contains 13 residues. Trimming at V came to 6 bases and at J to 2 bases, leaving 3 bases not matched to a gene. In germline, CDR1 is MNHEY, CDR2 SVGAGI. CDR3 bases: TGTGCCAGCAGACGGGACAGACAAGAGACCCAGTACTTC. This translates into CASRRDRQETQYF.

The chain uses TRBV7-8 and TRBJ2-1; tentatively, D is TRBD1 or TRBD2 (5 bases each). This CDR3 spans 17 amino acids. From germline, CDR1 is SGHVS and CDR2 FQNEAQ. The germline V and J ends were trimmed by 3 bases and 4 bases, with 19 bases remaining between them. CDR3 sequence reads: CASSLGPRGATYNEQFF. In DNA, the CDR3 is TGTGCCAGCAGCTTGGGACCTCGTGGGGCCACGTACAATGAGCAGTTCTTC. Supplemented by reference TRBV7-8 and TRBJ2-1, the full variable domain reads GAGVSQSPRYKVAKRGQDVALRCDPISGHVSLFWYQQALGQGPEFLTYFQNEAQLDKSGLPSDRFFAERPEGSVSTLKIQRTQQEDSAVYLCASSLGPRGATYNEQFFGPGTRLTVL.

The J gene is TRBJ2-3, the V gene TRBV10-1; 9 bases fit TRBD2. CDR1 is WNHNN, CDR2 SYGVQD, per germline (reference sequence). V trimming: 5 bases; J trimming: 4 bases; junction bases outside the gene matches: 10. The CDR3 sequence is 16 residues long. CDR3 residues: CASSIRAGGRPDTQYF. In DNA, the CDR3 is TGCGCCAGCAGTATCAGAGCGGGGGGCCGGCCAGATACGCAGTATTTT.

The V and J genes are TRBV29-1 and TRBJ1-1; D call uncertain. CDR1 and CDR2 from the germline V gene are SQVTM and ANQGSEA. The CDR3 totals 12 residues. The V and J ends lost 5 bases and 1 base respectively, with 8 bases between them. The CDR3 protein is CSVLARNTEAFF. The CDR3 nucleotides read TGCAGCGTTTTGGCCAGGAACACTGAAGCTTTCTTT.

This chain uses TRBV10-3 with TRBJ2-5, with TRBD2 matching 9 bases. The V gene end was trimmed by 0 bases and the J gene end by 1 base; junction bases not matched to a gene: 6. The V gene's germline CDR1 is ENHRY and CDR2 SYGVKD. The CDR3 runs 17 residues. The CDR3 sequence is CAISESRSGGPQETQYF. CDR3 in DNA: TGTGCCATCAGTGAGTCAAGAAGCGGGGGGCCCCAAGAGACCCAGTACTTC.

The gene calls are TRBV27 and TRBJ1-1, with D possibly TRBD1 on 6 matching bases. Germline assignment: CDR1 MNHEY and CDR2 SMNVEV (reference sequence). This CDR3 is 16 amino acids long. The ends were cut back, 5 bases at V and 0 bases at J, with 16 bases in the middle. DNA for the CDR3: TGTGCCAGCAGTCCCTGGACAGTGCGAATGAACACTGAAGCTTTCTTT. This encodes CASSPWTVRMNTEAFF.

The chain joins TRBV2 to TRBJ2-3; 11 bases agree with TRBD2. V lost 6 bases, J lost 4 bases, and 6 bases stayed unmatched. The CDR3 is 15 amino acids. Germline V gene data show CDR1 as SNHLY and CDR2 as FYNNEI. The CDR3 sequence is CASRVAGGRPDTQYF. The CDR3 nucleotides read TGTGCCAGCAGAGTAGCGGGGGGGCGTCCAGATACGCAGTATTTT.

The chain couples TRBV18 to TRBJ2-6, with a tentative D call TRBD1 (6 bases). The germline gives CDR1 KGHSH, CDR2 LQKENI. The CDR3 sequence is 15 residues long. The germline V and J ends were trimmed by 2 bases and 3 bases, with 8 bases remaining between them. The CDR3, as DNA: TGTGCCAGCTCACCAGGACAGATTGGGGCCAACGTCCTGACTTTC. Translating it yields CASSPGQIGANVLTF.

The J gene is TRBJ2-2, the V gene TRBV5-1, with D possibly being TRBD1 (5 bases). Germline values: CDR1 SGHRS, CDR2 YFSETQ. V lost 0 bases and J 1 base, leaving 13 bases between the germline ends. The CDR3 is 17 amino acids. The CDR3 nucleotides read TGCGCCAGCAGCTTGGAGTTGGGGCAGGTGAACACCGGGGAGCTGTTTTTT. Its protein is CASSLELGQVNTGELFF.

The chain combines TRBV7-9 with TRBJ1-1; a weak D match, TRBD1 (5 bases). V lost 5 bases, J lost 0 bases, and 13 bases lay in between. Germline CDR1 and CDR2: SEHNR and FQNEAQ (reference sequence). The CDR3 contains 15 residues. The CDR3, as DNA: TGTGCCAGCAGCAGCCATCGGGACTTGAACACTGAAGCTTTCTTT. It is translated as CASSSHRDLNTEAFF.

The rearrangement joins TRBV4-1 to TRBJ1-5; D gene unclear. CDR1 is MGHRA, CDR2 YSYEKL, per germline. The V end was cut by 0 bases, the J end by 9 bases, with 15 bases between. This CDR3 is 15 amino acids long. Here the CDR3 DNA reads TGCGCCAGCAGCCAAGATCTGAGGAACACCATGCCCCAGCATTTT. This translates into CASSQDLRNTMPQHF.

The chain is built from TRBV28 and TRBJ2-7, with D possibly called TRBD1 or TRBD2 (5 bases each). In germline, CDR1 is MDHEN, CDR2 SYDVKM. V was trimmed by 5 bases and J by 5 bases, leaving 19 bases between them. CDR3 length equals 15 residues. The CDR3 coding sequence is TGTGCCAGCAGTCTGGGACGTACGGGGTTGAACGAGCAGTACTTC. It encodes CASSLGRTGLNEQYF.

The chain links TRBV20-1 to TRBJ2-7, with D unclear. CDR1 is DFQATT and CDR2 is SNEGSKA in the germline V gene (reference sequence). This CDR3 has 11 residues. V was clipped by 3 bases and J by 4 bases, with 7 bases between them. The CDR3 DNA follows: TGCAGTGCTAGTTCAGCGTACGAGCAGTACTTC. As protein: CSASSAYEQYF.

The J gene is TRBJ2-7, the V gene TRBV6-5; TRBD1 aligns across 9 bases. CDR3 length: 15 amino acids. Trimming removed 5 bases from V and 5 bases from J; junction bases left unmatched: 10. Germline CDR1 MNHEY, CDR2 SVGAGI. Here the CDR3 reads CASSTYRGQRNEQYF. CDR3 bases: TGTGCCAGCAGTACATACAGGGGGCAGAGGAACGAGCAGTACTTC.